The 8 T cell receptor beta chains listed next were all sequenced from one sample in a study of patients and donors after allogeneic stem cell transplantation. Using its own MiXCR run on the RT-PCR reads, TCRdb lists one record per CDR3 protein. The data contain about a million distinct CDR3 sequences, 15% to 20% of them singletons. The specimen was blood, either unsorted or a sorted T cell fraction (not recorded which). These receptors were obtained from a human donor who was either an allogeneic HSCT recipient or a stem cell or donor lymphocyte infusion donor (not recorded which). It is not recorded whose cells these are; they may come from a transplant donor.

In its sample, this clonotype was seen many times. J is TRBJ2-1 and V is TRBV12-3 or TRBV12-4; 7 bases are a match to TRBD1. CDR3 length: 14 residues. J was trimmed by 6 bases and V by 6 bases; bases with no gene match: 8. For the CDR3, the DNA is TGTGCCAGCAGAAGGGGGCGAATGCCCAATGAGCAGTTCTTC. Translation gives CASRRGRMPNEQFF.

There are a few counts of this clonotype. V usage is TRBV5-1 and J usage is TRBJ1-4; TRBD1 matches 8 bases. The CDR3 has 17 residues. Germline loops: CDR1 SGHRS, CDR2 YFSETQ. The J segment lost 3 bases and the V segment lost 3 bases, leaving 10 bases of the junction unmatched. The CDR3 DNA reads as TGCGCCAGCAGCTCATCAGGGGGCAATTTAGCTAATGAAAAACTGTTTTTT. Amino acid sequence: CASSSSGGNLANEKLFF.

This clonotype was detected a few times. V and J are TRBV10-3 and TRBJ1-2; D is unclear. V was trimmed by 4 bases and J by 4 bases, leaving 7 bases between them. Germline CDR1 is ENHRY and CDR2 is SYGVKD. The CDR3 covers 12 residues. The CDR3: CAISVDGYGYTF. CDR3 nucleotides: TGTGCCATCAGTGTCGACGGCTATGGCTACACCTTC.

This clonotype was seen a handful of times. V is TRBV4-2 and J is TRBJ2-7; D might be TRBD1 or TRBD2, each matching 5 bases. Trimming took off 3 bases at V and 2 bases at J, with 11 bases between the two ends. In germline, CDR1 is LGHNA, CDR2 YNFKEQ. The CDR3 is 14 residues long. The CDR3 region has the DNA TGTGCCAGCAGCCATAAACGGGACGCCTACGAGCAGTACTTC. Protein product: CASSHKRDAYEQYF.

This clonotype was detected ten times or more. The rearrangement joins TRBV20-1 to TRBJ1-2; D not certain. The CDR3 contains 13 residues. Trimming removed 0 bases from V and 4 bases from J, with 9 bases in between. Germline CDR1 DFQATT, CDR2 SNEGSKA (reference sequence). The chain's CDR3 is CSAREGGGYGYTF. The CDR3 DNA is TGCAGTGCTAGAGAGGGCGGAGGCTATGGCTACACCTTC.

CDR3 sequence reads: CASTHRASRLGHNEQFF. Here the CDR3 DNA reads TGTGCCAGCACCCACCGGGCCTCCAGGTTAGGACACAATGAGCAGTTCTTC. This rearrangement joins TRBV6-1 to TRBJ2-1; D call uncertain. The CDR3 is made up of 17 amino acids. V lost 7 bases and J lost 5, with 24 bases in between. Germline V gives CDR1 MNHNS, CDR2 SASEGT.

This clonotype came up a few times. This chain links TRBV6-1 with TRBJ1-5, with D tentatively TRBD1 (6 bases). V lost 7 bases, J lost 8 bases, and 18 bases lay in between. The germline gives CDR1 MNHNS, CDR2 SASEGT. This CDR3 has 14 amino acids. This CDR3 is CASTNTGKVKPQHF. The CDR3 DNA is TGTGCCAGCACGAATACAGGGAAGGTGAAGCCCCAGCATTTT.

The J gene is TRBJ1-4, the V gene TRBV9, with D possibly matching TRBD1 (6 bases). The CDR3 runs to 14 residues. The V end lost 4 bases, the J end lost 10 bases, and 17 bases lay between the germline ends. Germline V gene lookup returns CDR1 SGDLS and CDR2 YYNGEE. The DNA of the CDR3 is TGTGCCAGCAGCATGGACAGTCGGAGGAGAAAACTGTTTTTT. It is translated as CASSMDSRRRKLFF.